This TCR beta chain was found in a study of cytotoxic CD8 clonotypes in ibrutinib-treated CLL. On the study more broadly: Following a median approximately twelve months of treatment, with a range of 6 to 36, response samples were taken.

With respect to this clone: Its cognate antigen is unknown.

The CDR3 sequence is 14 residues long. V lost 3 bases and J lost 1; bases outside the gene matches: 0. Germline V gives CDR1 LNHDA, CDR2 SQIVND (reference sequence). Study-wide results and caveats: Progressing and sustained-remission patients had different sampling times. Increased clonality at ibrutinib response gave way to a return toward baseline at progression.

Using immunoSEQ multiplex PCR, the repertoire was profiled, and TCRdb retains in-frame clones only, with some absent. The table records fewer than 400,000 clones, roughly two thirds of them present only once. The material was PBMCs, obtained after 36 months of ibrutinib treatment. The rearrangement joins TRBV19 to TRBJ2-3; 8 bases are a match to TRBD1. The receptor comes from a human donor with chronic lymphocytic leukemia. CDR3 DNA sequence: TGTGCCAGTAGTATGGACAGGGGCACAGATACGCAGTATTTT. It specifies CASSMDRGTDTQYF.